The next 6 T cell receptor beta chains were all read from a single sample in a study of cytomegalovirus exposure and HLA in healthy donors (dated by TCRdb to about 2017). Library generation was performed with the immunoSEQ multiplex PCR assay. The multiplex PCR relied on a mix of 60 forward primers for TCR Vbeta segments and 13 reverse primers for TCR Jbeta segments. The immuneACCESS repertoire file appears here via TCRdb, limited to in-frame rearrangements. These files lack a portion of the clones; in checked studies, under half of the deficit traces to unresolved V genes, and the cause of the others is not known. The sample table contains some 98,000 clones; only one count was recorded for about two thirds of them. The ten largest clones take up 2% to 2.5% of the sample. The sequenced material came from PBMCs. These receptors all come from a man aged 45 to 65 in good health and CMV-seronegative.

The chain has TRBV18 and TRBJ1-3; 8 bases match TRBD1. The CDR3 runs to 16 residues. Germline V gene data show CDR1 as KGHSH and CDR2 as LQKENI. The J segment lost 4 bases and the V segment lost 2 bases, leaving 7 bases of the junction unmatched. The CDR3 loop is CASSPDRGLGGNTIYF. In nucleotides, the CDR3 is TGTGCCAGCTCACCAGACAGGGGACTGGGAGGAAACACCATATATTTT. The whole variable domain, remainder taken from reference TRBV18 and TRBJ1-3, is NAGVMQNPRHLVRRRGQEARLRCSPMKGHSHVYWYRQLPEEGLKFMVYLQKENIIDESGMPKERFSAEFPKEGPSILRIQQVVRGDSAAYFCASSPDRGLGGNTIYFGEGSWLTVV.

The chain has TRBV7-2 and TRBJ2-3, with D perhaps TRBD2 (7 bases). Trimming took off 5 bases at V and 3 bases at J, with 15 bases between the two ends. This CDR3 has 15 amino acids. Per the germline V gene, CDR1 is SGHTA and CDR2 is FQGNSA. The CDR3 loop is CASSPRRGPTDTQYF. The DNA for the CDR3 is TGTGCCAGCAGCCCGAGGCGGGGGCCTACAGATACGCAGTATTTT. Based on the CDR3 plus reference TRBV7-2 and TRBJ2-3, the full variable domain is GAGVSQSPSNKVTEKGKDVELRCDPISGHTALYWYRQSLGQGLEFLIYFQGNSAPDKSGLPSDRFSAERTGGSVSTLTIQRTQQEDSAVYLCASSPRRGPTDTQYFGPGTRLTVL.

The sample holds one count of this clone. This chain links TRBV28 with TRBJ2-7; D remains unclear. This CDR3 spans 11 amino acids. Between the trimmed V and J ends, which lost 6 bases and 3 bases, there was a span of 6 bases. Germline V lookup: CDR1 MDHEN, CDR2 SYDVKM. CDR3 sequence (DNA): TGTGCCAGCAGACAGAACTACGAGCAGTACTTC. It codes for CASRQNYEQYF. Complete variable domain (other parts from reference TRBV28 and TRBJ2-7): DVKVTQSSRYLVKRTGEKVFLECVQDMDHENMFWYRQDPGLGLRLIYFSYDVKMKEKGDIPEGYSVSREKKERFSLILESASTNQTSMYLCASRQNYEQYFGPGTRLTVT.

DNA for the CDR3: TGTGCCAGCAGCTTCGGGCCCGGGACTAACTACGAGCAGTACTTC. Translation gives CASSFGPGTNYEQYF. J is TRBJ2-5 and V is TRBV5-4, with 7 positions matching TRBD2. The DNA end is a closer match to TRBJ2-7, so the J assignment may be wrong. Germline CDR1 is SGHNT and CDR2 is YYREEE (reference sequence). This CDR3 spans 15 amino acids.

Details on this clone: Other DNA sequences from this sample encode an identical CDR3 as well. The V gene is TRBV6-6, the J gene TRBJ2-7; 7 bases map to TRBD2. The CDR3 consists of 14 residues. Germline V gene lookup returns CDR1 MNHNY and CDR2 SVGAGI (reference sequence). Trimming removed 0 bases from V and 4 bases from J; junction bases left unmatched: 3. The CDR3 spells CASSYSSGGYEQYF. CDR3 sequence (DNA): TGTGCCAGCAGTTACTCGTCGGGGGGTTACGAGCAGTACTTC.

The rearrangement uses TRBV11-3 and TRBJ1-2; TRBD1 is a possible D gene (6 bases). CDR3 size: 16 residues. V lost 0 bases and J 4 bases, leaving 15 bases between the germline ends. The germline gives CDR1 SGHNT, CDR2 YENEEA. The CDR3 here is CASSLDQRGTSYGYTF. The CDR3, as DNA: TGTGCCAGCAGCTTAGATCAGAGGGGGACTAGCTATGGCTACACCTTC.